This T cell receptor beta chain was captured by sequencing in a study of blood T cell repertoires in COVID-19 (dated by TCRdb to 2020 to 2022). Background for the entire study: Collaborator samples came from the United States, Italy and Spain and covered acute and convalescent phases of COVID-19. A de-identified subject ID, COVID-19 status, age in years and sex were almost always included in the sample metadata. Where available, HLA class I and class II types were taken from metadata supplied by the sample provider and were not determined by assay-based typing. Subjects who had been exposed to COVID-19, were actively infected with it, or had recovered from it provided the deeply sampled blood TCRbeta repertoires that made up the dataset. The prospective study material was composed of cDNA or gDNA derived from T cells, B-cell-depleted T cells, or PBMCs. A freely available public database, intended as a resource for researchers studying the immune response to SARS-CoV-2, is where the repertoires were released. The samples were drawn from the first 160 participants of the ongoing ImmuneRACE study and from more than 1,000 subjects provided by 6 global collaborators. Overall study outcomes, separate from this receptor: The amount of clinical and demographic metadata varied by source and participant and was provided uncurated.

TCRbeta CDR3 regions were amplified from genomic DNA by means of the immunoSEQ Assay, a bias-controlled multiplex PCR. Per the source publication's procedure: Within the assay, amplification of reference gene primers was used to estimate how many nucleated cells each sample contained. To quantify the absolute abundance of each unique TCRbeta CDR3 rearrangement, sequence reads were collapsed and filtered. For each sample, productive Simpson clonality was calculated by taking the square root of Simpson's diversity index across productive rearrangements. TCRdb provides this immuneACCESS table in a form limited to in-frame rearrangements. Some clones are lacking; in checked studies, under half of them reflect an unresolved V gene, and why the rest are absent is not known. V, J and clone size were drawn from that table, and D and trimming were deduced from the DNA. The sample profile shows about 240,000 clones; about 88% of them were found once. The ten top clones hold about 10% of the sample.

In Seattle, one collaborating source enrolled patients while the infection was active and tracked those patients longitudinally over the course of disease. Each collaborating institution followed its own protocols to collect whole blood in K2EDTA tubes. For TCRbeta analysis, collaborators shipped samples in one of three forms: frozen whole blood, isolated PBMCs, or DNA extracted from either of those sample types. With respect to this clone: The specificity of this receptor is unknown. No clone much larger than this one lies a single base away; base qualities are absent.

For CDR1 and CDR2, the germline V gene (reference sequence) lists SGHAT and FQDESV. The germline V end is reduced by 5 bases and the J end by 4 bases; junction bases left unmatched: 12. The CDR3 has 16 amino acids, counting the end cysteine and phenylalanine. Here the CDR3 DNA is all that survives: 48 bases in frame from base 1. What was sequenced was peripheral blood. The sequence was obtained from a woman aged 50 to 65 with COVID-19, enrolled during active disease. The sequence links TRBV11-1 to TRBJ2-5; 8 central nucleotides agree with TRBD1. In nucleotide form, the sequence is TGTGCCAGCAGCCAAAGGACAGGGTCATTCGCAGAGACCCAGTACTTC. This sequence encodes CASSQRTGSFAETQYF.